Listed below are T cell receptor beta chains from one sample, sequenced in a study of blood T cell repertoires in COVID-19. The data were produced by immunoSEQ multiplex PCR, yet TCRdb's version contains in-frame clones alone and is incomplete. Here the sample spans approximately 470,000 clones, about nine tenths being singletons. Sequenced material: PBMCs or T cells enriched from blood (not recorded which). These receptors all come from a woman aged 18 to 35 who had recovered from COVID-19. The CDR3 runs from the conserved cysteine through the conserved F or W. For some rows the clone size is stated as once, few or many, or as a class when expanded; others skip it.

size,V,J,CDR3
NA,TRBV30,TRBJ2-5,CAWTGTSGVETQYF
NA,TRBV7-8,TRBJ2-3,CASSSRTSGGNTDTQYF
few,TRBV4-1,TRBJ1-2,CASSQDPVEEVGYTF
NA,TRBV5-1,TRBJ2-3,CASIQGENNIDTQYF
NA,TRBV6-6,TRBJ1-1,CATKASLNTEAFF
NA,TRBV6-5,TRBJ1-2,CASSLTGENYGYTF
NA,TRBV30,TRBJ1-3,CAWNGGISGNTIYF
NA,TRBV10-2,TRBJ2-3,CASSERAGGTDTQYF
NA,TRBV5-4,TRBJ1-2,CASSLENLLGGYTF
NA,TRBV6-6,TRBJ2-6,CASSWTGLANVLTF
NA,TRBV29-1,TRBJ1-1,CSVGAEGVNTEAFF
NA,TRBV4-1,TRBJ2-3,CASSQDSGAFGDTQYF
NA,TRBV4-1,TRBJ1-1,CASTAGGTGTEAFF
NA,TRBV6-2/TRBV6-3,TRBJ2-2,CASCLTSGGRNGELFF
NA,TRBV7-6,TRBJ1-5,CASSLSGNQPQHF
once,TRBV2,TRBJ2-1,CASSESTFGFPSNEQFF
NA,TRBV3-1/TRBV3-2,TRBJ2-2,CASGSGLRTGELFF
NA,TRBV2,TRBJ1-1,CASNPDSNTEAFF
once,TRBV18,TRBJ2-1,CASSPDRVARNEQFF
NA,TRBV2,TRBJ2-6,CASRGPGANVLTF
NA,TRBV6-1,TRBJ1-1,CASSANVYILAASEAFF
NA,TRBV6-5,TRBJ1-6,CASSYSHPGSGSPLHF
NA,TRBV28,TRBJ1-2,CASSYGYGYTF
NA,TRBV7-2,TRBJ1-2,CASSLGLRASNYGYTF
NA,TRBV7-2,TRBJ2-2,CASSLLNTGELFF
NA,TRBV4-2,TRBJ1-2,CASSQDQATRVNYGYTF
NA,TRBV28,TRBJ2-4,CASSKQTGRGNIQYF
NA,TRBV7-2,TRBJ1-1,CASSLWGGENTEAFF
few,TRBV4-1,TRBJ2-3,CASSQETFTDTQYF
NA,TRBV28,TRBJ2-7,CASRRTGGYEQYF
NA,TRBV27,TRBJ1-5,CASSLTGRGGYQPQHF
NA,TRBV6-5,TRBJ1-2,CASSLRQGGGYGYTF
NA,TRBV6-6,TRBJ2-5,CASSYSRGDQETQYF
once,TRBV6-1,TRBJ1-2,CASSGIKGGFSTNYGYTF
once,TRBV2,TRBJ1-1,CASSEEDKGTEAFF
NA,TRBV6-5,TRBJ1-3,CASSRRGDSGNTIYF
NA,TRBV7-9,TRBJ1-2,CASELPTGTGTSANYGYTF
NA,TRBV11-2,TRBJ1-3,CASSQGRTSGNTIYF
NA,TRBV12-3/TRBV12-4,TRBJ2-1,CASSLDGVAEQFF
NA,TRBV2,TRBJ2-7,CASSLALGSYEQYF
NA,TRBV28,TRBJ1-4,CASSFMGGNEKLFF
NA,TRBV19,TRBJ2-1,CASKGREVYNEQFF
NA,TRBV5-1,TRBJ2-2,CASHLSGVDTGELFF
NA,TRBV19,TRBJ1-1,CASRRDIGYGDTEAFF
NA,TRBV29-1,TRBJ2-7,CSVVQAYEQYF
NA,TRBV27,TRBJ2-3,CASSSQIRPRGGPRTDTQYF
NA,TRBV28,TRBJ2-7,CASLRQGFSYEQYF
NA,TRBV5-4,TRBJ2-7,CASSPELGQSYEQYF
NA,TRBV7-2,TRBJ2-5,CASSLRGVKETQYF
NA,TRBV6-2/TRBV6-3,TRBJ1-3,CASSYGSAGNGNTIYF
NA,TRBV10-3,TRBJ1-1,CAISGQGADTEAFF
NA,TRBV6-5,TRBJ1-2,CATKGHSNYGYTF
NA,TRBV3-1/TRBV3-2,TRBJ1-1,CASSQGQGDLMNTEAFF